The entry that follows covers one T cell receptor beta chain sequence. The assay was immunoSEQ multiplex PCR, and TCRdb's table has in-frame clones only and misses some. This sample yields about 260,000 clones, of which about 91% are seen a single time; just over 2.5% belongs to the top ten. The data stem from a study of blood T cell repertoires in COVID-19. This CDR3 is built from 14 residues. CDR1 and CDR2 (germline): SGDLS, YYNGEE. V dropped 2 bases and J dropped 5 bases, with 12 bases sitting between them. The receptor's source is a young adult with COVID-19, enrolled during active disease. V is TRBV9 and J is TRBJ2-3; tentative D call: TRBD1 (6 bases). The sample comprised peripheral blood. DNA for the CDR3: TGTGCCAGCAGCGTTACAGGGCAAGGAGATACGCAGTATTTT. Protein: CASSVTGQGDTQYF.